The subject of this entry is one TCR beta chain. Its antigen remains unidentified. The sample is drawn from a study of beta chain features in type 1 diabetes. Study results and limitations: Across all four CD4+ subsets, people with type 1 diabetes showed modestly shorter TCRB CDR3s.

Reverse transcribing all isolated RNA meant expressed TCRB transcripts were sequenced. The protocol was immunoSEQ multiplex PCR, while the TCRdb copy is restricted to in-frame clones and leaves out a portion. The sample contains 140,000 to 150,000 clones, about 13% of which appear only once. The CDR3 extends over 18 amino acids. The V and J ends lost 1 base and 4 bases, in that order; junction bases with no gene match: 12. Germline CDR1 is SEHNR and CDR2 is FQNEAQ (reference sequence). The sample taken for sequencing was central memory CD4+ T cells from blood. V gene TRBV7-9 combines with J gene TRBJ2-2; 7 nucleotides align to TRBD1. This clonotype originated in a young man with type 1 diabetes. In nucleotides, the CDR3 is TGTGCCAGCAGCTTAGACGGGGCGACAGGGCCGAGCACCGGGGAGCTGTTTTTT. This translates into CASSLDGATGPSTGELFF. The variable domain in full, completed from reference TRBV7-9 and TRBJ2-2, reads DTGVSQNPRHKITKRGQNVTFRCDPISEHNRLYWYRQTLGQGPEFLTYFQNEAQLEKSRLLSDRFSAERPKGSFSTLEIQRTEQGDSAMYLCASSLDGATGPSTGELFFGEGSRLTVL.